This entry lists 6 T cell receptor beta chains sequenced from one sample in a study of cytomegalovirus exposure and HLA in healthy donors. Produced via immunoSEQ multiplex PCR; TCRdb's table is partial and in-frame only. Found here are some 200,000 clones, approximately 89% of them singletons; the top ten hold around 7.2%. What was sequenced was PBMCs. All receptors derive from a man aged 25 to 40 in good health and CMV-seropositive.

The V and J genes are TRBV2 and TRBJ2-3; TRBD2 aligns across 10 bases. The length of the CDR3 is 15 residues. The germline V gene has CDR1 SNHLY and CDR2 FYNNEI. Trimming cost V 9 bases and J 0 bases; bases outside gene matches: 6. CDR3 residues: CARTLAGASTDTQYF. CDR3 nucleotides: TGTGCCAGAACTCTAGCGGGGGCCAGCACAGATACGCAGTATTTT.

J is TRBJ2-7 and V is TRBV29-1; 9 bases align to TRBD1. This CDR3 is built from 16 residues. Trimming took 2 bases from V and 0 from J; bases not matched to a gene: 8. Germline values: CDR1 SQVTM, CDR2 ANQGSEA. In DNA, the CDR3 is TGCAGCGTTGAAATGGGGGACAGGGCTTTCTCCTACGAGCAGTACTTC. This encodes CSVEMGDRAFSYEQYF.

The chain combines TRBV28 with TRBJ1-2; D is ambiguous. The V gene's germline CDR1 is MDHEN and CDR2 SYDVKM. The length of the CDR3 is 11 residues. Trimming removed 10 bases from V and 8 bases from J, with 14 bases in between. This CDR3 reads CATRSRKGYTF. The CDR3 DNA follows: TGTGCCACGAGGAGCAGAAAGGGCTACACCTTC.

The V call is TRBV7-3, the J call TRBJ1-2; a weak D match, TRBD1 (6 bases). V dropped 5 bases and J dropped 8 bases, with 21 bases sitting between them. CDR3 size: 15 residues. Germline CDR1 reads SGHTA; CDR2 reads FQGTGA. The CDR3 sequence: CASSPTSNRVVGYTF. CDR3 bases: TGTGCCAGCAGCCCGACGTCGAACAGGGTTGTGGGCTACACCTTC.

In its sample, this clone was seen a few times. The chain carries TRBV7-9 and TRBJ1-1; 11 bases agree with TRBD1. This CDR3 comprises 13 residues. With V trimmed by 4 bases and J by 11 bases, 6 bases remained unmatched. CDR1 SEHNR and CDR2 FQNEAQ come from the germline V gene (reference sequence). The CDR3 spells CASSWTGGIEAFF. CDR3 nucleotides: TGTGCCAGCAGCTGGACAGGGGGCATAGAGGCTTTCTTT.

V and J are TRBV15 and TRBJ1-1, with a weak D call TRBD1 (5 bases). CDR3 length: 17 amino acids. Trimming left V 0 bases short and J 0 bases short, with 14 bases between. The V gene's germline CDR1 is LNHNV and CDR2 YYDKDF (reference sequence). Written as DNA, the CDR3 is TGTGCCACCAGCAGAGATAGGGGCAGGGATATGAACACTGAAGCTTTCTTT. It specifies CATSRDRGRDMNTEAFF.